This T cell receptor (beta chain) comes out of a study of neurological immune-mediated disorders. The V end was cut by 3 bases, the J end by 0 bases, with 18 bases between. The CDR3 has 18 amino acids. Germline CDR1 DFQATT, CDR2 SNEGSKA (reference sequence). TCRdb re-called the 5' RACE reads through MiXCR, storing one row per CDR3 protein. Of some 56,000 distinct CDR3 sequences listed, more than 3.5% are singletons. This clonotype came up a few times. The sequenced sample consisted of PBMCs. This receptor was taken from a man aged 55-75 years with multiple sclerosis. This sequence joins TRBV20-1 and TRBJ1-6; no definite D call. The CDR3 coding sequence is TGCAGTGCTAGGCCTAAGCAAGGAGGGAGCTCCTATAATTCACCCCTCCACTTT. Encoded protein: CSARPKQGGSSYNSPLHF.